This T cell receptor beta chain was captured in a study of tissue T cells after allogeneic stem cell transplantation (dated by TCRdb to between 2020 and 2023). Study-wide context: TCR beta repertoires were profiled across many tissues obtained from research autopsies of patients with and without GVHD, as well as in mouse models of GVHD. The human arm was conducted as a prospective observational study, and neither blinding nor randomization was performed.

General findings and caveats noted by the study authors: In both patients and mice, T cells from blood and spleen picked up only a limited part of the TCR repertoire that was detected in tissues. Only a few T cell clones appeared in more than one patient, yet motif-based clustering showed tissue-specific repertoire signatures that were shared between patients. Which tissue TCRs were alloreactive or antigen-specific was not determined in the study, and some clones might have been persisting host cells. Within patients, how anatomically similar tissues were was a major factor shaping TCR repertoire composition, regardless of disease or transplant status. Sampling depth was acknowledged as a limitation, and the patient cohort was both small and clinically heterogeneous.

From cysteine to phenylalanine, the CDR3 is 14 amino acids long. Of the CDR3's DNA, 39 bases were read; they are in frame from base 1. CDR1 and CDR2 (LGHDT, YNNKQL) derive from the germline V gene (reference sequence). From V the trimming removes 5 bases and from J it removes 4 bases, while the gene matches leave 4 bases of the junction unaccounted for. Library generation was performed with the immunoSEQ multiplex PCR assay. Adaptive Biotechnologies performed TCRbeta CDR3 sequencing at survey depth and reported CDR3 sequences, V/J genes, productive frequency, and template counts. TCR beta CDR3 regions were amplified from genomic DNA instead of RNA. The authors' pipeline ran thus. Jensen-Shannon divergence served to quantify pairwise repertoire overlap between tissues, with 0 meaning identical and 1 meaning complete divergence. Tissues were clustered by single-linkage agglomerative hierarchical clustering of pairwise JSD values, and the clustering results were displayed as dendrograms. GLIPH2 was applied to all patient samples using simulation_depth 1000, kmer_min_depth 3, and cdr3_length_cutoff 8, and only groups with more than two unique CDR3s were retained. In a standardized tissue-overlap score, Jaccard GLIPH-group overlap across patients was extrapolated to a standard repertoire size of 1000 clones. Linear mixed-effect models, with tissue as a fixed effect and individual as a random effect, were used to test how diversity related to clinical or experimental variables. TCRdb took over this immuneACCESS table, retaining in-frame rearrangements with V and J assigned. Such tables are incomplete; in checked studies, under half of the missing clones stem from an unresolved V gene, and the remainder is unexplained. D and trimming were read from the DNA, whereas the V and J calls and clone size are those reported in that table. The sample data list roughly 50,000 clones, and roughly 75% of these were observed just once. Roughly 0.77% of the sample belongs to the ten largest clones.

Turning to this clone: Its antigen remains undetermined. Gene names, together with germline sequences, are murine for this receptor. The read finishes 1 residue shy of the CDR3 end, and the germline J gene is used to complete it.

The sequence derives from a pool of C57BL/6 mice in good health. Material for sequencing was sorted cells pooled from one or two spleens. In this chain, TRBV4 is recombined with TRBJ2-7; 11 middle bases align to TRBD2. CDR3 bases read: TGTGCCAGCAGCGGGGACTGGGGGCCTTATGAACAGTAC. Its translation reads: CASSGDWGPYEQY. The full CDR3 reads CASSGDWGPYEQYF.